The 11 T cell receptor beta chains given below trace back to one sample, sequenced in a study of T-cell memory formation after mild COVID-19. One entry per CDR3 protein, called by TCRdb with MiXCR from the 5' RACE reads. Of some 320,000 distinct CDR3 sequences in the sample, 13% to 15% were seen once. The sequenced material came from PBMCs or a T cell subset sorted from them (not recorded which). These receptors were obtained from a man in his late teens or twenties who had mild COVID-19 (a few samples of this study predate the infection). Cell type and time point are not known.

CDR3 region: CASSRGTGANTEAFF. The CDR3 DNA is TGTGCCAGCAGCCGCGGTACAGGGGCGAACACTGAAGCTTTCTTT. J is TRBJ1-1 and V is TRBV7-6, with 7 bases fitting TRBD1. The CDR3 has 15 amino acids. Germline V lookup: CDR1 SGHVS, CDR2 FNYEAQ. V lost 5 bases to trimming and J lost 1 base; unmatched junction nucleotides: 7.

This clonotype has just a few counts. The genes are TRBV2 and TRBJ2-2, with a weak D call TRBD1 (5 bases). The length of the CDR3 is 14 residues. Germline CDR1 reads SNHLY; CDR2 reads FYNNEI. Trimming took 3 bases from V and 4 from J, leaving 9 bases between them. The CDR3 sequence: CASSDRVATGELFF. Here the CDR3 DNA reads TGTGCCAGCAGTGACAGGGTAGCCACCGGGGAGCTGTTTTTT.

The rearrangement uses TRBV27 and TRBJ1-6, with TRBD1 matching 8 bases. This CDR3 spans 14 amino acids. In germline, CDR1 is MNHEY, CDR2 SMNVEV (reference sequence). After removal of 6 bases from V and 10 bases from J, the junction contained 8 bases not matched to a gene. The DNA for the CDR3 is TGTGCCAGCAGATTCTCCAGGGGGCAGTCACCCCTCCACTTT. As protein: CASRFSRGQSPLHF.

Written as DNA, the CDR3 is TGTGCCAGCAGGGGGCTTGGTGTGACTGAAGCTTTCTTT. Its translation: CASRGLGVTEAFF. The V and J genes are TRBV27 and TRBJ1-1, with D tentatively TRBD1 (5 bases). V lost 6 bases and J lost 5, with 13 bases in between. CDR3 length equals 13 residues. Germline V CDR1 and CDR2: MNHEY, SMNVEV (reference sequence).

This clonotype was found a few times. This rearrangement joins TRBV7-2 to TRBJ1-1, with 10 bases identical to TRBD1. CDR3 size: 16 residues. Germline loops: CDR1 SGHTA, CDR2 FQGNSA. Trimming removed 5 bases from V and 0 bases from J; junction bases left unmatched: 6. CDR3 protein: CASSVGTGVMNTEAFF. The CDR3 DNA follows: TGTGCCAGCAGCGTGGGGACAGGGGTCATGAACACTGAAGCTTTCTTT.

The V and J genes are TRBV11-2 and TRBJ2-3; D might be TRBD1 (5 bases). The V and J ends lost 1 base and 1 base respectively, with 12 bases between them. The germline gives CDR1 SGHAT, CDR2 FQNNGV. The CDR3 consists of 16 residues. CDR3: CASSLGGRVGTDTQYF. Written as DNA, the CDR3 is TGTGCCAGCAGCTTAGGAGGCAGGGTGGGCACAGATACGCAGTATTTT.

The rearrangement joins TRBV12-3 or TRBV12-4 to TRBJ2-1, with 16 bases identical to TRBD2. CDR3 length: 16 residues. V shed 3 bases, J shed 6 bases, and the junction held 2 bases outside the gene matches. The CDR3: CASSLGLAGGPNEQFF. The CDR3 DNA reads as TGTGCCAGCAGTTTGGGACTAGCGGGGGGGCCCAATGAGCAGTTCTTC.

The J gene is TRBJ1-1, the V gene TRBV18; weak D call: TRBD1 (5 bases). From germline, CDR1 is KGHSH and CDR2 LQKENI. The V end lost 2 bases, the J end lost 7 bases, and 11 bases lay between the germline ends. This CDR3 is 13 amino acids long. DNA for the CDR3: TGTGCCAGCTCACCAGGGACCTCAGGTGAAGCTTTCTTT. This gives the protein CASSPGTSGEAFF.

This clonotype was seen at least ten times. J is TRBJ1-1 and V is TRBV5-1; no reliable D call. Germline-derived CDR1 and CDR2 are SGHRS and YFSETQ. Trimming stripped 0 bases from V and 2 bases from J, with 8 bases between. The CDR3 loop spans 14 amino acids. In DNA form, the CDR3 reads TGCGCCAGCAGCTTGGAGGGCCTCAACACTGAAGCTTTCTTT. It specifies CASSLEGLNTEAFF.

This sequence joins TRBV7-9 and TRBJ2-3, with 7 bases that match TRBD1. Trimming removed 6 bases from V and 2 bases from J; junction bases left unmatched: 5. The CDR3 extends over 14 amino acids. Germline V gene data show CDR1 as SEHNR and CDR2 as FQNEAQ (reference sequence). CDR3 loop: CASRWTGFTDTQYF. CDR3 nucleotide sequence: TGTGCCAGCAGATGGACAGGATTCACAGATACGCAGTATTTT.

The chain couples TRBV4-3 to TRBJ1-5; D uncertain. The CDR3 contains 14 residues. CDR1 LGHNA and CDR2 YSLEER come from the germline V gene. Trimming removed 3 bases at V and 6 bases at J, with 12 bases between. The DNA for the CDR3 is TGCGCCAGCAGCCATGAGAGGGTTAGTCAGCCCCAGCATTTT. Translation gives CASSHERVSQPQHF.